The 21 T cell receptor beta chains in this list originate from one sample, sequenced in a study of pediatric ulcerative colitis. Some clones are missing from TCRdb's copy, which holds only in-frame ones; the method was immunoSEQ multiplex PCR. This sample has 55,000 to 80,000 clones, with around four fifths found just once. Sequencing was carried out using blood. Receptor source: a boy under 18 with moderate ulcerative colitis.

The CDR3 DNA is TGTGCCAGCTCGCCCCGGGACAGGGTCAATCAGCCCCAGCATTTT. Translated, it gives CASSPRDRVNQPQHF. The chain has TRBV18 and TRBJ1-5, with TRBD1 identical over 9 bases. Germline V gene data show CDR1 as KGHSH and CDR2 as LQKENI. The CDR3 has 15 amino acids. With 6 bases clipped from V and 3 bases from J, the junction kept 6 bases outside the gene matches.

The chain links TRBV29-1 to TRBJ2-5; D is possibly TRBD2 (5 bases). Germline V gene sequence: CDR1 SQVTM, CDR2 ANQGSEA. The CDR3 spans 13 residues. Trimming removed 7 bases from V and 4 bases from J, with 16 bases in between. In DNA form, the CDR3 reads TGCAGCGGCAAGCGGAGTCTGGGAGAGACCCAGTACTTC. Its protein is CSGKRSLGETQYF.

V is TRBV25-1 and J is TRBJ2-7, with D maybe TRBD2 (6 bases). Per the germline V gene, CDR1 is MGHDK and CDR2 is SYGVNS. The CDR3 is made up of 16 amino acids. The V gene lost 4 bases and the J gene lost 2 bases, with 18 bases spanning the gap. The CDR3, as DNA: TGTGCCAGCAGTGCACGGCTGGGAGGCCCGCCCTACGAGCAGTACTTC. Residues: CASSARLGGPPYEQYF.

CDR3 DNA sequence: TGTGCCAGTAGTACTACCGGGACAGGGGGCGCCGGTCAGCCCCAGCATTTT. Translated, it gives CASSTTGTGGAGQPQHF. J is TRBJ1-5 and V is TRBV19; 12 nucleotides agree with TRBD1. The CDR3 covers 17 residues. Germline trimming cut 4 bases from V and 6 bases from J; bases unmatched to any gene: 10. Germline CDR1 is LNHDA and CDR2 is SQIVND (reference sequence).

The chain employs TRBV13 and TRBJ2-1, with D tentatively TRBD2 (5 bases). The CDR3 covers 15 residues. The ends were cut back, 3 bases at V and 9 bases at J, with 18 bases in the middle. Germline V lookup: CDR1 PRHDT, CDR2 FYEKMQ (reference sequence). CDR3 in amino acids: CASSFLGGRDPEQFF. The CDR3 coding sequence is TGTGCCAGCAGCTTCTTGGGTGGGAGAGATCCTGAGCAGTTCTTC.

This chain uses TRBV27 with TRBJ1-1; D unresolved. The germline gives CDR1 MNHEY, CDR2 SMNVEV (reference sequence). The CDR3 is made up of 13 amino acids. V gave up 7 bases and J gave up 6 bases, with 15 bases separating them. The CDR3 here is CASKGRTQPEAFF. DNA for the CDR3: TGTGCCAGCAAAGGCAGAACTCAACCTGAAGCTTTCTTT.

This clone was observed a few times. The chain couples TRBV7-3 to TRBJ2-2, with D possibly TRBD1 on 6 matching bases. The germline V and J ends were trimmed by 6 bases and 1 base, with 9 bases remaining between them. Germline-derived CDR1 and CDR2 are SGHTA and FQGTGA. The CDR3 totals 14 residues. The CDR3 protein is CASSNRVNTGELFF. DNA of the CDR3: TGTGCCAGCAGTAACAGGGTGAACACCGGGGAGCTGTTTTTT. Full variable domain (missing parts from reference TRBV7-3 and TRBJ2-2): GAGVSQTPSNKVTEKGKYVELRCDPISGHTALYWYRQSLGQGPEFLIYFQGTGAADDSGLPNDRFFAVRPEGSVSTLKIQRTERGDSAVYLCASSNRVNTGELFFGEGSRLTVL.

J is TRBJ2-7 and V is TRBV12-5; TRBD1 matches 7 bases. With V trimmed by 4 bases and J by 4 bases, 4 bases remained unmatched. This CDR3 region has 13 residues. Germline CDR1 LGHNT, CDR2 FRNRAP. In DNA form, the CDR3 reads TGTGCTAGTGGTTGGGGGACAGTTTACGAGCAGTACTTC. Protein sequence: CASGWGTVYEQYF. The full variable domain, its missing parts supplied by reference TRBV12-5 and TRBJ2-7, is DARVTQTPRHKVTEMGQEVTMRCQPILGHNTVFWYRQTMMQGLELLAYFRNRAPLDDSGMPKDRFSAEMPDATLATLKIQPSEPRDSAVYFCASGWGTVYEQYFGPGTRLTVT.

This clone was counted once. The CDR3 DNA is TGTGCCAGTAGTAGCTTTCTGGGGGCCCATAGCGCGAACACCGGGGAGCTGTTTTTT. It encodes CASSSFLGAHSANTGELFF. The rearrangement joins TRBV19 to TRBJ2-2, with D possibly being TRBD1 (6 bases). The CDR3 is 19 residues long. V was pared by 4 bases and J by 0 bases, with 21 bases between. Germline V CDR1 and CDR2: LNHDA, SQIVND (reference sequence).

The V gene is TRBV9, the J gene TRBJ2-4, with no clear D. V lost 3 bases to trimming and J lost 8 bases, with 6 bases between them. Germline-derived CDR1 and CDR2 are SGDLS and YYNGEE. This CDR3 contains 11 residues. The CDR3 DNA reads TGTGCCAGCAGCGCTGGCTACATTCAGTACTTC. This gives the protein CASSAGYIQYF.

The rearrangement links TRBV19 to TRBJ1-1, with D perhaps matching TRBD1 (6 bases). The V gene's germline CDR1 is LNHDA and CDR2 SQIVND (reference sequence). The ends were cut back, 5 bases at V and 0 bases at J, with 13 bases in the middle. The CDR3 spans 15 residues. CDR3 sequence: CASSLQGIMNTEAFF. CDR3 DNA sequence: TGTGCCAGTAGTTTGCAGGGGATAATGAACACTGAAGCTTTCTTT.

The chain is built from TRBV9 and TRBJ2-2, with D perhaps TRBD1 (6 bases). CDR1 is SGDLS and CDR2 is YYNGEE in the germline V gene. This CDR3 has 15 amino acids. Deletions cut 3 bases from V and 5 bases from J, with 14 bases between. CDR3 loop: CASSGRTEITGELFF. CDR3 coding DNA: TGTGCCAGCAGCGGTCGGACAGAAATTACCGGGGAGCTGTTTTTT.

The chain carries TRBV6-6 and TRBJ2-7; 9 nucleotides match TRBD2. The CDR3 length is 16 residues. The germline V gene has CDR1 MNHNY and CDR2 SVGAGI (reference sequence). After removal of 4 bases from V and 9 bases from J, the junction contained 16 bases not matched to a gene. This CDR3 reads CASSSARAGGPHGQYF. CDR3 DNA: TGTGCCAGCAGTTCCGCACGGGCGGGAGGGCCACACGGGCAGTACTTC.

The table lists this clone with a count of one. The genes are TRBV14 and TRBJ2-3; D ambiguous. Germline assignment: CDR1 SGHDN and CDR2 FVKESK. Trimming shortened V by 1 base and J by 4 bases, and 3 bases separated the two germline ends. The CDR3 is 12 residues long. The CDR3 coding sequence is TGTGCCAGCAGCCAAGTCCCAGATACGCAGTATTTT. Its translation is CASSQVPDTQYF.

This clone is a singleton in its sample. The V gene is TRBV6-6, the J gene TRBJ1-5, with a tentative D call TRBD1 (5 bases). In germline, CDR1 is MNHNY, CDR2 SVGAGI (reference sequence). This CDR3 spans 16 amino acids. With 6 bases removed from V and 2 bases from J, the gap between germline ends came to 17 bases. CDR3 region: CASRDRGGHGNQPQHF. DNA for the CDR3: TGTGCCAGCAGGGATAGGGGAGGGCACGGCAATCAGCCCCAGCATTTT.

This clone was found a few times. The rearrangement joins TRBV2 to TRBJ1-2; D remains unclear. Germline CDR1 is SNHLY and CDR2 is FYNNEI. With 0 bases removed from V and 4 bases from J, the gap between germline ends came to 9 bases. The CDR3 has 14 amino acids. CDR3 DNA sequence: TGTGCCAGCAGTGAAGCGAGGAAGTCCTATGGCTACACCTTC. Translated: CASSEARKSYGYTF. The variable domain in full, completed from reference TRBV2 and TRBJ1-2, reads EPEVTQTPSHQVTQMGQEVILRCVPISNHLYFYWYRQILGQKVEFLVSFYNNEISEKSEIFDDQFSVERPDGSNFTLKIRSTKLEDSAMYFCASSEARKSYGYTFGSGTRLTVV.

The chain joins TRBV5-1 to TRBJ2-7; TRBD1 agrees at 11 bases. V gave up 2 bases and J gave up 3 bases; unmatched junction bases: 7. This CDR3 has 16 amino acids. The V gene's germline CDR1 is SGHRS and CDR2 YFSETQ. The CDR3, as DNA: TGCGCCAGCAGCTTAGCGACCGGGACAGGGGGCTACGAGCAGTACTTC. It is translated as CASSLATGTGGYEQYF. The full variable domain, with the rest looked up from reference TRBV5-1 and TRBJ2-7, is KAGVTQTPRYLIKTRGQQVTLSCSPISGHRSVSWYQQTPGQGLQFLFEYFSETQRNKGNFPGRFSGRQFSNSRSEMNVSTLELGDSALYLCASSLATGTGGYEQYFGPGTRLTVT.

The chain has TRBV4-1 and TRBJ2-7; possible D gene TRBD2, 9 bases. Trimming took 5 bases from V and 3 from J, leaving 20 bases between them. The CDR3 consists of 16 residues. The germline CDR1 and CDR2 sequences are MGHRA and YSYEKL. The CDR3 reads CASSETGASGDYEQYF. CDR3 sequence (DNA): TGCGCCAGCAGCGAGACAGGGGCTAGCGGGGACTACGAGCAGTACTTC.

The chain recombines TRBV19 with TRBJ2-5, with D possibly TRBD1 on 6 matching bases. Germline V gene sequence: CDR1 LNHDA, CDR2 SQIVND (reference sequence). CDR3 size: 13 residues. V was clipped by 6 bases and J by 3 bases, with 11 bases between them. In DNA form, the CDR3 reads TGTGCCAGTAGGCACAGGGCAAAAGAGACCCAGTACTTC. The encoded protein is CASRHRAKETQYF.

J is TRBJ2-1 and V is TRBV7-2; 9 bases fit TRBD2. The CDR3 covers 16 residues. Germline V lookup: CDR1 SGHTA, CDR2 FQGNSA. Trimming at V came to 5 bases and at J to 5 bases, leaving 10 bases not matched to a gene. This CDR3 reads CASSPGTSNFNNEQFF. The CDR3 DNA reads as TGTGCCAGCAGCCCCGGGACTAGCAATTTTAACAATGAGCAGTTCTTC.

This chain uses TRBV11-2 with TRBJ1-1; D is possibly TRBD1 (5 bases). The CDR3 covers 15 residues. Looked up from germline, CDR1 is SGHAT and CDR2 is FQNNGV. Trimming left V 6 bases short and J 4 bases short, with 18 bases between. The CDR3 reads CASSQTIGASTEAFF. In DNA, the CDR3 is TGTGCCAGCAGTCAAACGATCGGGGCGAGCACTGAAGCTTTCTTT.